The entry below describes one T cell receptor beta chain. The data belong to a study of blood T cell repertoires in COVID-19. For the study at large: There were acute and convalescent COVID-19 samples, and they came from the United States, Italy and Spain.

Clones were sequenced by immunoSEQ multiplex PCR, and TCRdb holds only the in-frame ones, with some missing. Of about 73,000 clones in the sample, 85% to 90% were seen once. The CDR3 contains 17 residues. The V gene is TRBV21-1, the J gene TRBJ2-7; the listed D gene, TRBD1, was not tested against the DNA. TRBV21-1 constitutes a pseudogene. The clonotype was recovered from a man aged 80 or over with acute or convalescent COVID-19. The sequenced material came from peripheral blood. The CDR3 region is CASSRPRPRDTTYEQYF. The CDR3 bases are TGTGCCAGCAGCCGACCCCGCCCCCGGGACACAACCTACGAGCAGTACTTC.